A selection of T cell receptor beta chains follows, all from one sample in a study of blood T cell repertoires in COVID-19. Profiled with immunoSEQ multiplex PCR; TCRdb holds only in-frame clones, not every one. Here the sample spans 200,000 to 250,000 clones, over 70% being singletons. Sequencing input: peripheral blood. The receptors originated from a woman aged 70-85 years with acute or convalescent COVID-19. The CDR3 runs from the conserved cysteine through the conserved F or W. Each record gives: D gene, J gene, clone size, V gene, CDR3 protein, CDR3 DNA. A D gene is named only where the DNA matches it firmly. Clone size appears in some rows only: once, few, many, or a class for an expanded clone.

TRBD1 TRBJ1-2 many TRBV6-2/TRBV6-3 CASSNSYRGGGYTF TGTGCCAGCAGTAACTCTTACAGGGGCGGAGGCTACACCTTC
TRBD1 TRBJ2-3 . TRBV30 CAWSVRQGDGTDTQYF TGTGCCTGGAGTGTACGACAGGGAGACGGCACAGATACGCAGTATTTT
TRBD2 TRBJ2-1 . TRBV30 CALTRGGAPRLEQFF TGTGCCTTGACCCGCGGGGGGGCCCCTCGGTTGGAGCAGTTCTTC
. TRBJ1-1 . TRBV6-5 CASSYRTYTEAFF TGTGCCAGCAGTTACCGGACATACACTGAAGCTTTCTTT
TRBD2 TRBJ2-1 . TRBV6-5 CASRVLAGDYNEQFF TGTGCCAGCAGGGTACTAGCGGGGGATTACAATGAGCAGTTCTTC
TRBD1 TRBJ1-2 . TRBV29-1 CSVDDRGLAYGYTF TGCAGCGTTGACGACAGGGGGCTCGCCTATGGCTACACCTTC
. TRBJ2-7 . TRBV27 CASSASGVSYEQYF TGTGCCAGCAGTGCCTCCGGGGTGTCCTACGAGCAGTACTTC
TRBD2 TRBJ2-1 once TRBV29-1 CSVASSGLGYNEQFF TGCAGCGTTGCCTCTAGCGGGCTCGGGTACAATGAGCAGTTCTTC
TRBD2 TRBJ2-1 . TRBV11-3 CASSQGTSGYNEQFF TGTGCCAGCAGCCAAGGGACTAGCGGTTACAATGAGCAGTTCTTC
TRBD1 TRBJ2-5 . TRBV9 CASSATGGNKETQYF TGTGCCAGCAGCGCGACAGGGGGTAATAAAGAGACCCAGTACTTC
. TRBJ2-5 . TRBV15 CATSRDLRGAETQYF TGTGCCACCAGCAGAGATTTACGGGGGGCAGAGACCCAGTACTTC
TRBD2 TRBJ2-5 . TRBV6-2/TRBV6-3 CASSRWAGGPWETQYF TGTGCCAGCAGTCGATGGGCGGGGGGGCCTTGGGAGACCCAGTACTTC
TRBD2 TRBJ2-5 . TRBV7-6 CASSLNWLRTSGGGTQYF TGTGCCAGCAGCTTAAACTGGCTGCGAACTAGCGGGGGGGGGACCCAGTACTTC
. TRBJ2-2 . TRBV12-3/TRBV12-4 CASRQDIIGELFF TGTGCCAGCAGACAAGACATTATCGGGGAGCTGTTTTTT
TRBD1 TRBJ2-2 . TRBV6-5 CASSGQGAGTGELFF TGTGCCAGCTCCGGACAGGGGGCGGGCACCGGGGAGCTGTTTTTT
TRBD1 TRBJ1-1 . TRBV29-1 CSVAGGMNTEAFF TGCAGCGTTGCAGGGGGAATGAACACTGAAGCTTTCTTT
. TRBJ1-1 once TRBV7-9 CASSSGQRTRAFF TGTGCCAGCAGCTCTGGACAGCGCACGAGAGCTTTCTTT
. TRBJ1-2 . TRBV5-4 CASSLQGSSYGYTF TGTGCCAGCAGCTTACAGGGTAGTAGCTATGGCTACACCTTC
. TRBJ2-3 . TRBV30 CAYQTGNPTDTQYF TGTGCCTACCAAACAGGGAACCCCACAGATACGCAGTATTTT
TRBD2 TRBJ2-1 . TRBV2 CASRDLPSGGHNEQFF TGTGCCAGCAGGGACCTACCTAGCGGGGGACACAATGAGCAGTTCTTC
. TRBJ2-4 . TRBV20-1 CSAQRQEGQYF TGCAGTGCGCAGAGGCAAGAGGGACAGTACTTC
. TRBJ2-3 . TRBV6-5 CASSYSPEGGDTQYF TGTGCCAGCAGTTACTCCCCTGAGGGAGGAGATACGCAGTATTTT
. TRBJ2-3 . TRBV29-1 CSVERNRGTQYF TGCAGCGTTGAGCGGAATCGGGGTACGCAGTATTTT
TRBD1 TRBJ2-5 . TRBV7-8 CASTLDRGVQETQYF TGTGCCAGCACCCTTGACAGGGGAGTCCAAGAGACCCAGTACTTC
TRBD1 TRBJ1-1 few TRBV6-5 CASIVPGQGGTEAFF TGTGCCAGCATCGTACCGGGACAGGGCGGCACTGAAGCTTTCTTT
. TRBJ1-2 once TRBV6-5 CASQKQGIRTF TGTGCCAGCCAAAAACAGGGAATTAGAACCTTC
TRBD2 TRBJ2-1 . TRBV4-2 CASSQLSGGAQNEQFF TGTGCCAGCAGCCAACTTAGCGGGGGGGCCCAGAATGAGCAGTTCTTC
TRBD2 TRBJ2-3 . TRBV25-1 CASSWQAGGTDTQYF TGTGCCAGCAGTTGGCAAGCGGGGGGCACAGATACGCAGTATTTT
TRBD1 TRBJ1-1 few TRBV5-4 CASSLDGGGTATEAFF TGTGCCAGCAGCTTGGACGGGGGTGGGACAGCGACTGAAGCTTTCTTT
. TRBJ2-3 . TRBV3-1/TRBV3-2 CASSPTLGHETSTDTQYF TGTGCCAGCAGCCCTACCCTAGGACACGAGACTAGCACAGATACGCAGTATTTT
. TRBJ1-1 . TRBV9 CASSAGTLDTEAFF TGTGCCAGCAGCGCCGGGACTTTGGACACTGAAGCTTTCTTT
. TRBJ1-5 . TRBV2 CASSELARLGTQPQHF TGTGCCAGCAGTGAATTAGCGCGACTTGGAACTCAGCCCCAGCATTTT
TRBD1 TRBJ1-1 . TRBV30 CAWSLRDRYETEAFF TGTGCCTGGAGTCTCCGGGACAGGTATGAAACTGAAGCTTTCTTT
. TRBJ1-1 once TRBV5-1 CASSLESSGMGEAFF TGCGCCAGCAGCTTGGAATCCTCAGGGATGGGGGAAGCTTTCTTT
TRBD1 TRBJ2-3 . TRBV6-6 CASTGQGADTQYF TGTGCCAGCACCGGACAGGGGGCAGATACGCAGTATTTT
. TRBJ1-2 . TRBV4-1 CASSQGGRSSNYGYTF TGCGCCAGCAGCCAAGGGGGCCGTAGCTCTAACTATGGCTACACCTTC
TRBD1 TRBJ2-7 . TRBV2 CASNRDRVSYEQYF TGTGCCAGCAATCGGGACAGGGTTTCCTACGAGCAGTACTTC
TRBD1 TRBJ1-6 . TRBV25-1 CASSQGFLGSPLHF TGTGCCAGTTCACAGGGGTTCTTAGGATCACCCCTCCACTTT
. TRBJ2-3 . TRBV11-3 CASSLGSTVNTDTQYF TGTGCCAGCAGCTTAGGATCAACGGTTAACACAGATACGCAGTATTTT
. TRBJ2-5 . TRBV6-1 CASSEAGLGRASETQYF TGTGCCAGCAGTGAAGCGGGGTTGGGCAGGGCGAGCGAGACCCAGTACTTC
TRBD1 TRBJ1-2 . TRBV4-3 CASSQGSGQGGRNGYTF TGCGCCAGCAGCCAAGGTTCGGGACAGGGAGGGAGAAATGGCTACACCTTC
. TRBJ2-2 . TRBV9 CASSVGGAGTGELFF TGTGCCAGCAGCGTAGGAGGGGCGGGAACCGGGGAGCTGTTTTTT
. TRBJ1-6 . TRBV6-5 CASSYSGDRNSPLHF TGTGCCAGCAGTTACTCTGGAGACAGGAATTCACCCCTCCACTTT
. TRBJ2-3 once TRBV6-5 CASSIQNTQYF TGTGCCAGCAGTATTCAAAATACGCAGTATTTT
. TRBJ1-3 . TRBV13 CASSYPRGSGNTIYF TGTGCCAGCAGCTACCCCCGCGGCTCTGGAAACACCATATATTTT
TRBD2 TRBJ2-5 . TRBV3-1/TRBV3-2 CASSQPTSGEILETQYF TGTGCCAGCAGCCAACCTACTAGCGGGGAGATATTGGAGACCCAGTACTTC